What follows are 28 T cell receptor beta chains derived from one specimen sequenced in a study of T cells in Graves' hyperthyroidism and ophthalmopathy. Amplified regions were TCR beta CDR3 sequences from RNA transcripts. Researchers ran a first-round RT-PCR on the TCR CDR3 using the HTBI primer set. In TCRdb, the multiplex PCR reads were re-called with MiXCR into one record per CDR3 protein. The data show under 350,000 distinct CDR3 sequences, about 25% seen once. The source material was blood. Receptors originate from a middle-aged man with Graves' hyperthyroidism that later progressed to Graves' ophthalmopathy.

This clonotype was seen just once. CDR3 residues: CASSRDGDYGYTF. For the CDR3, the DNA is TGTGCCAGCAGTAGGGACGGAGACTATGGCTACACCTTC. The chain carries TRBV12-3 or TRBV12-4 and TRBJ1-2; D possibly corresponds to TRBD1 (5 bases). The CDR3 sequence is 13 residues long. The V gene lost 5 bases and the J gene lost 3 bases, with 10 bases spanning the gap.

This rearrangement joins TRBV10-3 to TRBJ1-5; perhaps TRBD1 as D (5 bases). This CDR3 region has 14 residues. V shed 4 bases and J shed 4 bases, with 11 bases lying between them. The germline gives CDR1 ENHRY, CDR2 SYGVKD. The CDR3 coding sequence is TGTGCCATCAGTGGGGGACGGGAAAATCAGCCCCAGCATTTT. Residues: CAISGGRENQPQHF.

This clonotype was seen ten or more times. The chain couples TRBV11-2 to TRBJ1-2; 7 positions agree with TRBD1. The CDR3 sequence is 14 residues long. Germline V CDR1 and CDR2: SGHAT, FQNNGV. The junction had 8 bases not matched to a gene; V was cut back by 6 bases and J by 4 bases. The CDR3 region is CASRTDRDLYGYTF. As DNA, the CDR3 is TGTGCCAGCAGGACAGACAGGGATCTCTATGGCTACACCTTC.

This clonotype was observed many times. The chain joins TRBV6-1 to TRBJ1-2; D may be TRBD1 (6 bases). The CDR3 is 15 residues long. Germline values: CDR1 MNHNS, CDR2 SASEGT. Trimming pared 6 bases from V and 2 bases from J, leaving 16 bases between. The CDR3 here is CASSPRGRDNYGYTF. CDR3 nucleotide sequence: TGTGCCAGCAGCCCCAGGGGCCGGGACAACTATGGCTACACCTTC.

This clonotype was found many times. V gene TRBV20-1 combines with J gene TRBJ2-5, with D perhaps TRBD1 or TRBD2 (6 bases each). Germline values: CDR1 DFQATT, CDR2 SNEGSKA (reference sequence). Trimming removed 1 base at V and 5 bases at J, with 23 bases between. The CDR3 totals 17 residues. The CDR3 DNA reads as TGCAGTGCTAGAGCCGTGGGCGGGACAACTCCCGGGGAGACCCAGTACTTC. It specifies CSARAVGGTTPGETQYF.

This clonotype has at least ten counts. V gene TRBV5-1 combines with J gene TRBJ2-2; the D gene is possibly TRBD2 (6 bases). Trimming cost V 2 bases and J 3 bases, with 11 bases left between them. The germline gives CDR1 SGHRS, CDR2 YFSETQ. CDR3 size: 15 residues. CDR3 region: CASSFGGDYTGELFF. The DNA of the CDR3 is TGCGCCAGCAGCTTTGGCGGGGATTACACCGGGGAGCTGTTTTTT.

This clonotype came up many times. In DNA, the CDR3 is TGTGCCAGCAGCGCAGGACAGGGATCGTACTTC. Encoded protein: CASSAGQGSYF. The V and J genes are TRBV27 and TRBJ2-7; 8 nucleotides align to TRBD1. V lost 6 bases, J lost 12 bases, and 7 bases stayed unmatched. The length of the CDR3 is 11 residues. Germline V CDR1 and CDR2: MNHEY, SMNVEV (reference sequence).

This chain links TRBV20-1 with TRBJ1-5; tentatively, D is TRBD1 (6 bases). V lost 0 bases and J lost 5, with 17 bases in between. CDR3 length equals 16 residues. Per germline, CDR1 DFQATT and CDR2 SNEGSKA (reference sequence). The CDR3 DNA follows: TGCAGTGCTAGAGATCTCAAGGCAGGGGAGGATCAGCCCCAGCATTTT. Translating gives CSARDLKAGEDQPQHF.

J is TRBJ1-5 and V is TRBV7-8; tentatively, D is TRBD1 (5 bases). This CDR3 has 18 residues. Per germline, CDR1 SGHVS and CDR2 FQNEAQ. V dropped 2 bases and J dropped 4 bases, with 21 bases sitting between them. CDR3 sequence reads: CASSLMWQGISGNQPQHF. CDR3 DNA sequence: TGTGCCAGCAGCTTAATGTGGCAGGGAATAAGCGGGAATCAGCCCCAGCATTTT.

This clonotype has a count of ten or more. The chain has TRBV19 and TRBJ2-5, with 10 bases fitting TRBD2. The junction had 8 bases not matched to a gene; V was cut back by 4 bases and J by 3 bases. The germline V gene encodes CDR1 LNHDA and CDR2 SQIVND (reference sequence). CDR3 length equals 16 residues. The CDR3 protein is CASSTRWTSGKETQYF. The DNA for the CDR3 is TGTGCCAGTAGTACCCGATGGACTAGCGGAAAAGAGACCCAGTACTTC.

The chain recombines TRBV28 with TRBJ2-4; 8 bases agree with TRBD2. V trimming: 4 bases; J trimming: 1 base; junction bases outside the gene matches: 3. The CDR3 runs 15 residues. CDR1 is MDHEN and CDR2 is SYDVKM in the germline V gene. DNA of the CDR3: TGTGCCAGCAGTTGGACTAGCTGGGCCAAAAACATTCAGTACTTC. This encodes CASSWTSWAKNIQYF.

In this sample, this clonotype turned up many times. The chain joins TRBV7-2 to TRBJ2-4; D assignment may be TRBD1 or TRBD2 (5 bases each). Trimming took off 6 bases at V and 8 bases at J, with 20 bases between the two ends. Germline V lookup: CDR1 SGHTA, CDR2 FQGNSA. The CDR3 has 15 residues. In DNA, the CDR3 is TGTGCCAGCAGATACCGACGGGGAAGGGACCACATTCAGTACTTC. The encoded protein is CASRYRRGRDHIQYF.

Many counts were recorded for this clonotype. The chain carries TRBV20-1 and TRBJ1-2; D is ambiguous. CDR3 length: 15 amino acids. Germline values: CDR1 DFQATT, CDR2 SNEGSKA (reference sequence). Trimming stripped 0 bases from V and 0 bases from J, with 11 bases between. The CDR3: CSARDFRQANYGYTF. DNA of the CDR3: TGCAGTGCTAGAGATTTCCGACAAGCTAACTATGGCTACACCTTC.

Ten or more counts support this clonotype. The chain carries TRBV18 and TRBJ2-7; maybe TRBD1 (5 bases). Trimming removed 3 bases from V and 1 base from J, with 13 bases in between. CDR1 KGHSH and CDR2 LQKENI come from the germline V gene. The CDR3 totals 15 residues. The CDR3 here is CASSPAATGSYEQYF. The CDR3 coding sequence is TGTGCCAGCTCACCGGCAGCCACAGGATCCTACGAGCAGTACTTC.

The genes are TRBV20-1 and TRBJ1-2; 7 bases line up with TRBD1. The CDR3 covers 13 residues. Germline-derived CDR1 and CDR2 are DFQATT and SNEGSKA (reference sequence). V gave up 6 bases and J gave up 4 bases; unmatched junction bases: 8. CDR3 DNA: TGCAGTGCCAAGCCAGGGGGATTCTATGGCTACACCTTC. Amino acids: CSAKPGGFYGYTF.

The CDR3 loop is CASRGSSTEAFF. The CDR3 nucleotides are TGTGCCAGCAGGGGCAGTTCGACTGAAGCTTTCTTT. The chain links TRBV27 to TRBJ1-1; D is undetermined. Trimming stripped 6 bases from V and 5 bases from J, with 10 bases between. This CDR3 is 12 amino acids long. Germline loops: CDR1 MNHEY, CDR2 SMNVEV (reference sequence).

The table lists this clonotype with many counts. The gene calls are TRBV29-1 and TRBJ2-2; 9 positions match TRBD1. Losses at the gene ends were 5 bases for V and 5 bases for J; bases not matched to a gene: 9. This CDR3 comprises 15 residues. Germline V gene lookup returns CDR1 SQVTM and CDR2 ANQGSEA. CDR3 sequence: CSVIKQGALTGELFF. CDR3 nucleotide sequence: TGCAGCGTTATCAAACAGGGGGCCTTGACCGGGGAGCTGTTTTTT.

Many counts were recorded for this clonotype. The genes are TRBV12-3 or TRBV12-4 and TRBJ1-2, with D unresolved. The germline V and J ends were trimmed by 1 base and 5 bases, with 5 bases remaining between them. The CDR3 totals 12 residues. In nucleotides, the CDR3 is TGTGCCAGCAGTTTAGAGGCATATGGCTACACCTTC. Its protein product is CASSLEAYGYTF.

This clonotype has a count of ten or more. This sequence joins TRBV5-1 and TRBJ1-1, with D possibly matching TRBD1 (5 bases). The germline CDR1 and CDR2 sequences are SGHRS and YFSETQ. The CDR3 loop spans 14 amino acids. Trimming left V 4 bases short and J 4 bases short, with 14 bases between. The CDR3 sequence is CASSPVSGTTEAFF. The CDR3 nucleotides are TGCGCCAGCAGCCCCGTGTCAGGGACCACTGAAGCTTTCTTT.

In its sample, this clonotype was seen many times. The chain employs TRBV19 and TRBJ2-7, with a weak D call TRBD1 (5 bases). V dropped 3 bases and J dropped 2 bases, with 17 bases sitting between them. The CDR3 contains 16 residues. The germline gives CDR1 LNHDA, CDR2 SQIVND (reference sequence). The chain's CDR3 is CASSIWRRVHTYEQYF. CDR3 sequence (DNA): TGTGCCAGTAGTATCTGGCGCAGGGTCCACACCTACGAGCAGTACTTC. The full variable domain, in which reference TRBV19 and TRBJ2-7 provide the parts outside the CDR3, is DGGITQSPKYLFRKEGQNVTLSCEQNLNHDAMYWYRQDPGQGLRLIYYSQIVNDFQKGDIAEGYSVSREKKESFPLTVTSAQKNPTAFYLCASSIWRRVHTYEQYFGPGTRLTVT.

This clonotype was observed at least ten times. The chain recombines TRBV19 with TRBJ2-5; 7 bases agree with TRBD2. This CDR3 is 15 amino acids long. Germline V CDR1 and CDR2: LNHDA, SQIVND (reference sequence). The trim removed 1 base at V and 5 bases at J, leaving 7 bases unmatched. In nucleotides, the CDR3 is TGTGCCAGTAGTATAGCCCAGGCGGGGGAGGAGACCCAGTACTTC. This sequence encodes CASSIAQAGEETQYF.

This clonotype came up many times. This chain uses TRBV6-4 with TRBJ2-7; 9 bases fit TRBD2. CDR3 length: 17 amino acids. The junction had 14 bases not matched to a gene; V was cut back by 8 bases and J by 0 bases. Germline assignment: CDR1 MRHNA and CDR2 SNTAGT. This chain's CDR3 is CASDGWELTSGSYEQYF. CDR3 nucleotide sequence: TGTGCCAGCGACGGGTGGGAGTTGACTAGCGGCTCCTACGAGCAGTACTTC.

This clonotype was seen repeatedly, ten times or more. The V and J genes are TRBV5-1 and TRBJ2-5; 7 positions agree with TRBD1. The length of the CDR3 is 14 residues. Per the germline V gene, CDR1 is SGHRS and CDR2 is YFSETQ. Trimming at V came to 4 bases and at J to 0 bases, leaving 3 bases not matched to a gene. CDR3: CASSPGGNQETQYF. The CDR3 nucleotides read TGCGCCAGCAGCCCAGGGGGAAACCAAGAGACCCAGTACTTC. The full variable domain, with the rest looked up from reference TRBV5-1 and TRBJ2-5, is KAGVTQTPRYLIKTRGQQVTLSCSPISGHRSVSWYQQTPGQGLQFLFEYFSETQRNKGNFPGRFSGRQFSNSRSEMNVSTLELGDSALYLCASSPGGNQETQYFGPGTRLLVL.

This clonotype was picked up many times. CDR3 sequence: CASSLLWGTGSVVRSGYTF. The CDR3 nucleotides read TGCGCCAGCAGCCTTCTTTGGGGGACAGGGAGCGTGGTAAGGTCGGGCTACACCTTC. The rearrangement uses TRBV4-3 and TRBJ1-2, with TRBD1 identical over 9 bases. Germline V lookup: CDR1 LGHNA, CDR2 YSLEER. The CDR3 is made up of 19 amino acids. The V segment lost 4 bases and the J segment 8 bases; nucleotides outside the gene matches: 23.

At least ten counts were recorded for this clonotype. The rearrangement links TRBV20-1 to TRBJ1-6; D unclear. From germline, CDR1 is DFQATT and CDR2 SNEGSKA (reference sequence). Trimming pared 7 bases from V and 7 bases from J, leaving 14 bases between. This CDR3 region has 13 residues. CDR3 residues: CSVEAGPNSPLHF. The CDR3 DNA reads as TGCAGTGTGGAGGCGGGCCCCAATTCACCCCTCCACTTT.

The chain links TRBV6-1 to TRBJ2-7; D may be TRBD1 (6 bases). The CDR3 has 16 amino acids. The ends were cut back, 6 bases at V and 5 bases at J, with 23 bases in the middle. Germline V gene data show CDR1 as MNHNS and CDR2 as SASEGT. As DNA, the CDR3 is TGTGCCAGCAGCCAAACCAGGGGCTCTAGGCTAAACGAGCAGTACTTC. It is translated as CASSQTRGSRLNEQYF.

This clonotype was counted many times. This chain links TRBV11-1 with TRBJ2-5; 14 bases agree with TRBD2. Germline CDR1 reads SGHAT; CDR2 reads FQDESV (reference sequence). J was trimmed by 4 bases and V by 3 bases; bases with no gene match: 10. CDR3 length: 18 amino acids. This CDR3 reads CASSFGTSGSGRGETQYF. The CDR3 DNA sequence: TGTGCCAGCAGCTTCGGGACTAGCGGGAGCGGGCGGGGAGAGACCCAGTACTTC.

This chain joins TRBV27 and TRBJ2-5, with TRBD2 identical over 9 bases. CDR3 size: 16 residues. Looked up from germline, CDR1 is MNHEY and CDR2 is SMNVEV (reference sequence). The V segment lost 5 bases and the J segment 2 bases; nucleotides outside the gene matches: 9. The CDR3 loop reads CASSATSGSLQETQYF. In nucleotides, the CDR3 is TGTGCCAGCAGTGCCACTAGCGGGTCCCTACAAGAGACCCAGTACTTC.